Below, 24 T cell receptor beta chains from the same sample are listed, as sequenced in a study of response to subunit inactivated influenza vaccine. Using its own MiXCR run on the RT-PCR reads, TCRdb lists one record per CDR3 protein. Of about 540,000 distinct CDR3 sequences in the sample, around 25% were seen once. The same sample was also used in a study of T cells expressing NK-cell markers. According to that study: What made the TCR beta cDNA was 5'RACE template switching with UMIs.

The sequencing here drew on CD4+ T cells sorted from PBMCs, taken 12 days after vaccination. These receptor sequences come from a man aged 50 or older who received an inactivated influenza vaccine.

V gene TRBV18 combines with J gene TRBJ2-5, with D uncertain. V was pared by 3 bases and J by 3 bases, with 8 bases between. Germline V gene data show CDR1 as KGHSH and CDR2 as LQKENI. The CDR3 extends over 13 amino acids. The CDR3 nucleotides are TGTGCCAGCTCACCTGTCCAGAAAGAGACCCAGTACTTC. Translated, it gives CASSPVQKETQYF.

This clonotype is a singleton in its sample. The chain employs TRBV29-1 and TRBJ1-2; a possible D gene is TRBD1 (6 bases). The CDR3 length is 13 residues. Germline V gene data show CDR1 as SQVTM and CDR2 as ANQGSEA. Trimming pared 6 bases from V and 5 bases from J, leaving 16 bases between. For the CDR3, the DNA is TGCAGCGTACCCCCCAGGGGAGGGTATGGCTACACCTTC. It is translated as CSVPPRGGYGYTF.

In this sample, this clonotype turned up a few times. This CDR3 reads CASSVDGYYSYNEQFF. In nucleotides, the CDR3 is TGTGCCAGCAGCGTGGACGGTTACTACTCCTACAATGAGCAGTTCTTC. The chain joins TRBV9 to TRBJ2-1; D is uncertain. Per germline, CDR1 SGDLS and CDR2 YYNGEE. Trimming pared 2 bases from V and 0 bases from J, leaving 12 bases between. There are 16 residues in the CDR3.

This clonotype was seen many times. V usage is TRBV10-3 and J usage is TRBJ2-7, with unresolved D. Germline lookup yields CDR1 ENHRY and CDR2 SYGVKD. Trimming pared 10 bases from V and 5 bases from J, leaving 15 bases between. This CDR3 has 12 amino acids. CDR3 sequence reads: CASGGRSDEQYF. CDR3 DNA: TGTGCCAGCGGTGGTAGAAGTGACGAGCAGTACTTC.

There are a few counts of this clonotype. J is TRBJ2-4 and V is TRBV2; tentatively, D is TRBD1 or TRBD2 (6 bases each). This CDR3 has 13 amino acids. V lost 4 bases and J lost 8, with 12 bases in between. Germline V gives CDR1 SNHLY, CDR2 FYNNEI. CDR3 in DNA: TGTGCCAGCAGTGGGGGGGCAGCGGACATTCAGTACTTC. Translated, it gives CASSGGAADIQYF.

The genes are TRBV28 and TRBJ2-3; no clear D. Trimming stripped 7 bases from V and 6 bases from J, with 17 bases between. Germline CDR1 is MDHEN and CDR2 is SYDVKM. This CDR3 spans 14 amino acids. The CDR3 sequence is CASKTGVNRDTQYF. CDR3 coding DNA: TGTGCCAGCAAAACGGGCGTCAATCGGGATACGCAGTATTTT. Full variable domain (rest looked up from reference TRBV28 and TRBJ2-3): DVKVTQSSRYLVKRTGEKVFLECVQDMDHENMFWYRQDPGLGLRLIYFSYDVKMKEKGDIPEGYSVSREKKERFSLILESASTNQTSMYLCASKTGVNRDTQYFGPGTRLTVL.

There are a few counts of this clonotype. The rearrangement uses TRBV4-3 and TRBJ1-4; D is perhaps TRBD1 (6 bases). This CDR3 region has 15 residues. Germline V gene lookup returns CDR1 LGHNA and CDR2 YSLEER. With 0 bases removed from V and 8 bases from J, the gap between germline ends came to 13 bases. The CDR3 loop is CASSQEGGAREKLFF. CDR3 DNA sequence: TGCGCCAGCAGCCAAGAAGGGGGGGCCCGGGAAAAACTGTTTTTT.

The genes are TRBV5-1 and TRBJ2-3, with D maybe TRBD1 (6 bases). V was trimmed by 0 bases and J by 6 bases, leaving 17 bases between them. There are 16 residues in the CDR3. CDR1 and CDR2 from the germline V gene are SGHRS and YFSETQ. CDR3 coding DNA: TGCGCCAGCAGCTTGGCCGTTGGCAGGGGAGCGGATACGCAGTATTTT. Translation: CASSLAVGRGADTQYF.

This clonotype was observed at least ten times. The CDR3 here is CASSQVASGSNEQFF. CDR3 in DNA: TGCGCCAGCAGCCAAGTTGCTAGCGGGAGCAATGAGCAGTTCTTC. The gene calls are TRBV4-3 and TRBJ2-1; 10 bases map to TRBD2. Germline V gives CDR1 LGHNA, CDR2 YSLEER. Germline trimming cut 1 base from V and 6 bases from J; bases unmatched to any gene: 3. The CDR3 totals 15 residues.

This clonotype was observed many times. The chain couples TRBV7-2 to TRBJ2-3; D is undetermined. Trimming removed 3 bases at V and 1 base at J, with 5 bases between. CDR1 is SGHTA and CDR2 is FQGNSA in the germline V gene. The CDR3 loop spans 13 amino acids. The CDR3 nucleotides are TGTGCCAGCAGCTTTAAAGGCACAGATACGCAGTATTTT. Protein: CASSFKGTDTQYF.

The J gene is TRBJ1-6, the V gene TRBV11-2; D uncertain. The CDR3 consists of 14 residues. Per the germline V gene, CDR1 is SGHAT and CDR2 is FQNNGV. Trimming stripped 1 base from V and 10 bases from J, with 11 bases between. The CDR3 DNA sequence: TGTGCCAGCAGCTTAGGGACGGAAGTCTCACCCCTCCACTTT. Protein: CASSLGTEVSPLHF.

The V gene is TRBV5-1, the J gene TRBJ2-7; 9 nucleotides match TRBD2. The junction had 7 bases not matched to a gene; V was cut back by 4 bases and J by 2 bases. CDR1 and CDR2 from the germline V gene are SGHRS and YFSETQ. There are 15 residues in the CDR3. For the CDR3, the DNA is TGCGCCAGCAGCCGAGCGGGGGGCCTCACCTACGAGCAGTACTTC. Residues: CASSRAGGLTYEQYF.

This chain links TRBV5-1 with TRBJ2-7; TRBD2 aligns across 10 bases. Per the germline V gene, CDR1 is SGHRS and CDR2 is YFSETQ. J gave up 2 bases and V 4 bases, and 9 bases lay outside the gene matches. This CDR3 has 16 amino acids. CDR3 sequence reads: CASSTQTSGKAYEQYF. The CDR3 nucleotides are TGCGCCAGCAGCACGCAAACTAGCGGGAAGGCCTACGAGCAGTACTTC.

Note on this clonotype: The junction departs from germline at one end; a sequencing error may be responsible. V usage is TRBV24-1 and J usage is TRBJ2-3, with D possibly matching TRBD1 (5 bases). This CDR3 contains 15 residues. Germline V gene lookup returns CDR1 KGHDR and CDR2 SFDVKD. This CDR3 reads CATSDSRQIADTQYF. Here the CDR3 DNA reads TGTGCCACCAGCGATTCTCGACAGATCGCAGATACGCAGTATTTT.

The CDR3 DNA follows: TGTGCCACCAGCAGAGGGGGACAGGGTTCAGATACGCAGTATTTT. Translated: CATSRGGQGSDTQYF. The V and J genes are TRBV15 and TRBJ2-3, with TRBD1 identical over 9 bases. Per the germline V gene, CDR1 is LNHNV and CDR2 is YYDKDF (reference sequence). The V gene end was trimmed by 1 base and the J gene end by 4 bases; junction bases not matched to a gene: 3. The CDR3 sequence is 15 residues long. Based on the CDR3 plus reference TRBV15 and TRBJ2-3, the full variable domain is DAMVIQNPRYQVTQFGKPVTLSCSQTLNHNVMYWYQQKSSQAPKLLFHYYDKDFNNEADTPDNFQSRRPNTSFCFLDIRSPGLGDTAMYLCATSRGGQGSDTQYFGPGTRLTVL.

This clonotype appeared a few times. The CDR3 reads CATSDRDKLLLVNEQFF. CDR3 sequence (DNA): TGTGCCACCAGTGATCGGGACAAGCTACTACTAGTAAATGAGCAGTTCTTC. The chain is built from TRBV24-1 and TRBJ2-1; a weak D match, TRBD1 (6 bases). The V end was cut by 3 bases, the J end by 7 bases, with 21 bases between. The CDR3 is 17 residues long. Germline V gene data show CDR1 as KGHDR and CDR2 as SFDVKD.

The J gene is TRBJ2-2, the V gene TRBV9; TRBD2 matches at 12 bases. Germline values: CDR1 SGDLS, CDR2 YYNGEE. The CDR3 has 17 residues. The J segment lost 4 bases and the V segment lost 0 bases, leaving 4 bases of the junction unmatched. The CDR3 region has the DNA TGTGCCAGCAGCGTAGGAGGACTAGCGGGAATCACCGGGGAGCTGTTTTTT. Translating it yields CASSVGGLAGITGELFF.

This clonotype was seen more than once but under ten times. V usage is TRBV5-1 and J usage is TRBJ2-3, with 7 bases aligning to TRBD1. Trimming removed 5 bases from V and 6 bases from J; junction bases left unmatched: 15. The V gene's germline CDR1 is SGHRS and CDR2 YFSETQ. The CDR3 loop spans 16 amino acids. CDR3 nucleotide sequence: TGCGCCAGCAGGATCGGGACAGCTACCTCGATTGATACGCAGTATTTT. Residues: CASRIGTATSIDTQYF.

V gene TRBV12-3 or TRBV12-4 combines with J gene TRBJ1-5, with D unresolved. The CDR3 loop spans 13 amino acids. V lost 6 bases and J 0 bases, leaving 6 bases between the germline ends. CDR3 bases: TGTGCCAGCAGCCCCACTAGCAATCAGCCCCAGCATTTT. Translating it yields CASSPTSNQPQHF.

The rearrangement links TRBV29-1 to TRBJ2-3; D call uncertain. This CDR3 has 13 residues. The V and J ends lost 1 base and 2 bases respectively, with 7 bases between them. Germline V gene lookup returns CDR1 SQVTM and CDR2 ANQGSEA. The DNA for the CDR3 is TGCAGCGTTGAAGGGTACATCACAGATACGCAGTATTTT. Translated: CSVEGYITDTQYF.

The V gene is TRBV20-1, the J gene TRBJ2-1, with no clear D. V gave up 1 base and J gave up 7 bases, with 8 bases separating them. The CDR3 has 12 amino acids. The V gene's germline CDR1 is DFQATT and CDR2 SNEGSKA (reference sequence). In DNA form, the CDR3 reads TGCAGTGCTAGAGGATTTGTAAATGAGCAGTTCTTC. The encoded protein is CSARGFVNEQFF.

The chain recombines TRBV10-3 with TRBJ1-1; D gene uncertain. Trimming pared 6 bases from V and 8 bases from J, leaving 10 bases between. The CDR3 runs to 11 residues. Per the germline V gene, CDR1 is ENHRY and CDR2 is SYGVKD. The CDR3 here is CAIRETREAFF. Here the CDR3 DNA reads TGTGCCATCAGGGAAACGAGGGAAGCTTTCTTT.

This clonotype came up many times. The chain joins TRBV4-3 to TRBJ2-3; D possibly corresponds to TRBD2 (5 bases). The CDR3 has 13 amino acids. V lost 1 base and J 9 bases, leaving 11 bases between the germline ends. Germline CDR1 LGHNA, CDR2 YSLEER. CDR3 in amino acids: CASSQVAGSTQYF. CDR3 nucleotides: TGCGCCAGCAGCCAAGTGGCGGGTAGCACGCAGTATTTT.

V and J are TRBV29-1 and TRBJ2-1, with 11 nucleotides matching TRBD2. The V gene end was trimmed by 5 bases and the J gene end by 0 bases; junction bases not matched to a gene: 6. Germline lookup yields CDR1 SQVTM and CDR2 ANQGSEA. There are 16 residues in the CDR3. The CDR3 here is CSVRASGGLSYNEQFF. CDR3 sequence (DNA): TGCAGCGTTCGCGCTAGCGGGGGGCTCTCCTACAATGAGCAGTTCTTC.